This TCR beta chain was identified during a study of B cell selection in AIRE deficiency. Study outcomes and limitations: AIRE-deficient Tconv and Treg repertoires matched healthy donors in TCRBV, CDR3 length, diversity. Approximately 31% of healthy-shared Treg sequences were found among patient Tconv cells.

Profiled with immunoSEQ multiplex PCR; TCRdb holds only in-frame clones, not every one. The sample holds some 22,000 clones, 96% seen once. Concerning this clone: The antigen is unknown.

CD4+CD127+ cells were sorted as the conventional CD4 T cells. Control samples were from healthy, unrelated donors. The sample was CD4+CD127+ conventional T cells sorted from PBMCs. This TCR was recovered from a human donor in good health.

The CDR3 DNA sequence: TGTGCCAGCAGTGACTCCCAGCGGATCGGGGGGCCAGATACGCAGTATTTT. This codes for CASSDSQRIGGPDTQYF. The chain links TRBV6-4 to TRBJ2-3; tentatively, D is TRBD2 (7 bases). The germline gives CDR1 MRHNA, CDR2 SNTAGT. The ends were cut back, 0 bases at V and 4 bases at J, with 17 bases in the middle. The CDR3 runs 17 residues.